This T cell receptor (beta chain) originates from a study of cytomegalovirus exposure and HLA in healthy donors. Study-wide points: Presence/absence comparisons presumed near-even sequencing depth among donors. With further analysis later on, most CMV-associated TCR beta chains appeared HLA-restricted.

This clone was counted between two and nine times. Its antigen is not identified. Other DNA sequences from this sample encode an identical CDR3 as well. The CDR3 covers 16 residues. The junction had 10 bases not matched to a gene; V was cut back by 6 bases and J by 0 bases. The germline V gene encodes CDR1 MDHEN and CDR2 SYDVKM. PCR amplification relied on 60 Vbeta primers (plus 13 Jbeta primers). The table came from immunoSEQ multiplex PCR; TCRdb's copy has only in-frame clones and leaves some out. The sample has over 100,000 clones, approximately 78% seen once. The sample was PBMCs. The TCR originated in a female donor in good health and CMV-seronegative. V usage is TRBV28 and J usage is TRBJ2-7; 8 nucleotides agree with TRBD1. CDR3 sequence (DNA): TGTGCCAGCAGGTATAGCCGGGACAGGTTCTCCTACGAGCAGTACTTC. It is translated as CASRYSRDRFSYEQYF.